In its sample, the clone carrying this T cell receptor beta chain was seen a few times. This CDR3 spans 15 amino acids. Germline V gene sequence: CDR1 MNHNS, CDR2 SASEGT. V gave up 3 bases and J gave up 3 bases, with 12 bases separating them. The assay was immunoSEQ multiplex PCR, and TCRdb's table has in-frame clones only and misses some. The sample lists tens of thousands of clones; about 76% were seen once. The data were obtained in a study of blood T cell repertoires in COVID-19. Sequences were obtained from peripheral blood. The chain uses TRBV6-1 and TRBJ1-5; no firm D call. The source is an elderly man with acute or convalescent COVID-19. CDR3 DNA sequence: TGTGCCAGCAGTGATCCCGCCAGTTTCAATCAGCCCCAGCATTTT. Protein product: CASSDPASFNQPQHF.